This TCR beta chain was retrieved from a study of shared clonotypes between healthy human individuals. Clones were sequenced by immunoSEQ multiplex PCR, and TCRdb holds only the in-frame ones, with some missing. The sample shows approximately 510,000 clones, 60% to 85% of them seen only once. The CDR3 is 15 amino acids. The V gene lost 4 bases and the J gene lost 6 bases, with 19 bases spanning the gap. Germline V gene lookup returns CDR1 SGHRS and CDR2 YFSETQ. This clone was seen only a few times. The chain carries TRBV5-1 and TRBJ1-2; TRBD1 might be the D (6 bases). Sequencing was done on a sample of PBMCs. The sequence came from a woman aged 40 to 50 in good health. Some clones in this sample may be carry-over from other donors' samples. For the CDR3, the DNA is TGCGCCAGCAGCCCCGACGGGTCGCGGACAGATGGCTACACCTTC. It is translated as CASSPDGSRTDGYTF.